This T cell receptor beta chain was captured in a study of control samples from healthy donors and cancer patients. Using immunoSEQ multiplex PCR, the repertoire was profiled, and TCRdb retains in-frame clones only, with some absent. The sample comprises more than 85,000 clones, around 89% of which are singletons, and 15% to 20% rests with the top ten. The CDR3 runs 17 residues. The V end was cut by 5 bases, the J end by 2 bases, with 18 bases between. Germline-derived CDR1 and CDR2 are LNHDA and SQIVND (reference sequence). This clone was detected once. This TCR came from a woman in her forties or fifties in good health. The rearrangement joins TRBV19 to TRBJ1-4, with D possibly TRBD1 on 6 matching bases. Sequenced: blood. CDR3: CASSPTRGGVTNEKLFF. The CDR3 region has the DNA TGTGCCAGTAGTCCGACTCGAGGGGGGGTTACTAATGAAAAACTGTTTTTT.